What follows is one TCR beta chain and its context. Sample treatment: preoperative locoregional IRX-2 cytokine immunotherapy. Patients received preoperative, locoregional IRX-2 cytokine immunotherapy in a phase Ib study. This sample is drawn from a study of preoperative IRX-2 immunotherapy in early breast cancer. Sequenced by immunoSEQ multiplex PCR; TCRdb stores in-frame clones only, minus some. The sample consists of about 27,000 clones, about 83% of them appearing once. This CDR3 comprises 15 residues. Trimming removed 5 bases from V and 7 bases from J; junction bases left unmatched: 11. Per germline, CDR1 WSHSY and CDR2 SAAADI.

The receptor was derived from a human donor with breast cancer. Sequenced material: lymph node tissue, taken before IRX-2 immunotherapy. This chain uses TRBV10-2 with TRBJ2-1, with 7 bases lining up with TRBD2. DNA of the CDR3: TGCGCCAGCAGTCCCCATTCGTTGGGAGGGAATGAGCAGTTCTTC. This codes for CASSPHSLGGNEQFF.